Listed here are 26 T cell receptor beta chains from one sample, sequenced in a study of beta chain features in type 1 diabetes. The study's findings and limits: Patients with Type 1 diabetes showed moderately but significantly shorter TCRB CDR3s in all four CD4+ subsets.

What was sequenced were expressed TCRB transcripts, since all of the isolated RNA had been reverse transcribed. Repertoires were generated with immunoSEQ multiplex PCR, while TCRdb's copy carries only in-frame clones and drops some. The sample gives 300,000 to 450,000 clones, roughly 12% of which show up once; around 0.0099% is in the top ten. Their antigens remain unidentified. Sequenced sample: naive CD4+ T cells from blood. The origin of the receptors is a woman aged 18-29 years with type 1 diabetes.

The rearrangement uses TRBV4-2 and TRBJ2-2; possibly TRBD1 for D (5 bases). The CDR3 covers 14 residues. Trimming removed 6 bases at V and 1 base at J, with 9 bases between. Germline CDR1 LGHNA, CDR2 YNFKEQ. CDR3 nucleotide sequence: TGTGCCAGCAGGGTAGGGGAGAACACCGGGGAGCTGTTTTTT. Translated, it gives CASRVGENTGELFF.

The CDR3 region is CASSQTGDQPQHF. The CDR3, as DNA: TGCGCCAGCAGCCAAACAGGGGACCAGCCCCAGCATTTT. This chain uses TRBV4-3 with TRBJ1-5, with 7 nucleotides matching TRBD1. The ends lost 2 bases at V and 7 bases at J; junction bases unmatched: 2. Germline-derived CDR1 and CDR2 are LGHNA and YSLEER. This CDR3 spans 13 amino acids.

This rearrangement joins TRBV18 to TRBJ1-2; no clear D. This CDR3 comprises 17 residues. Germline values: CDR1 KGHSH, CDR2 LQKENI. Trimming pared 2 bases from V and 2 bases from J, leaving 18 bases between. CDR3 loop: CASSPSLQLTLNYGYTF. The CDR3 nucleotides are TGTGCCAGCTCACCAAGTCTACAGCTCACTCTAAACTATGGCTACACCTTC.

In this sample, this clone turned up a few times. V gene TRBV28 combines with J gene TRBJ2-5; 9 positions match TRBD1. Germline V gene sequence: CDR1 MDHEN, CDR2 SYDVKM. This CDR3 region has 14 residues. V shed 4 bases and J 5 bases; nucleotides not matched to a gene: 5. The CDR3 here is CASSSGQGHETQYF. The CDR3 coding sequence is TGTGCCAGCAGTTCGGGACAGGGTCATGAGACCCAGTACTTC.

The chain uses TRBV5-1 and TRBJ2-2; perhaps TRBD1 as D (6 bases). CDR1 and CDR2 from the germline V gene are SGHRS and YFSETQ. CDR3 length: 17 residues. Trimming took off 7 bases at V and 2 bases at J, with 21 bases between the two ends. The CDR3 loop is CASQHKGDGLNTGELFF. The DNA for the CDR3 is TGCGCCAGCCAACATAAGGGGGACGGATTAAACACCGGGGAGCTGTTTTTT.

This clone was picked up a small number of times. The V and J genes are TRBV18 and TRBJ2-7, with D maybe TRBD2 (5 bases). Trimming took 0 bases from V and 0 from J, leaving 12 bases between them. CDR3 size: 16 residues. Per germline, CDR1 KGHSH and CDR2 LQKENI. CDR3 in DNA: TGTGCCAGCTCACCACCGACCCTAGGGAGCTCCTACGAGCAGTACTTC. Translated, it gives CASSPPTLGSSYEQYF.

V gene TRBV30 combines with J gene TRBJ1-2, with TRBD1 identical over 9 bases. The CDR3 runs 15 residues. V was pared by 2 bases and J by 8 bases, with 12 bases of the junction left unmatched. CDR1 GTSNPN and CDR2 SVGIG come from the germline V gene (reference sequence). The CDR3 protein is CAWSPRLGTGKGYTF. CDR3 nucleotides: TGTGCCTGGAGTCCCCGATTAGGGACAGGGAAAGGCTACACCTTC.

The chain combines TRBV28 with TRBJ2-1, with 7 bases aligning to TRBD2. J lost 2 bases, V lost 7 bases, and 8 bases had no gene match. The germline gives CDR1 MDHEN, CDR2 SYDVKM. The CDR3 contains 15 residues. Written as DNA, the CDR3 is TGTGCCAGCACACTCCGGACTAGACCCTACAATGAGCAGTTCTTC. It translates to CASTLRTRPYNEQFF.

This chain joins TRBV6-5 and TRBJ2-1, with 13 nucleotides matching TRBD2. The CDR3 totals 15 residues. J gave up 4 bases and V 6 bases, and 3 bases lay outside the gene matches. From germline, CDR1 is MNHEY and CDR2 SVGAGI. CDR3 amino acids: CASRILAGGYNEQFF. The CDR3 coding sequence is TGTGCCAGCAGAATACTAGCGGGGGGGTACAATGAGCAGTTCTTC.

The CDR3: CASSLAGLAVSTGELFF. Here the CDR3 DNA reads TGTGCCAGCAGCTTGGCCGGGCTAGCGGTGAGCACCGGGGAGCTGTTTTTT. The gene calls are TRBV5-4 and TRBJ2-2; 7 bases agree with TRBD2. V was clipped by 0 bases and J by 4 bases; unmatched bases: 9. CDR1 and CDR2 (germline): SGHNT, YYREEE (reference sequence). This CDR3 comprises 17 residues.

The J gene is TRBJ2-1, the V gene TRBV5-1; perhaps TRBD2 as D (5 bases). The CDR3 length is 16 residues. Deletions cut 4 bases from V and 0 bases from J, with 14 bases between. Germline V CDR1 and CDR2: SGHRS, YFSETQ. In DNA, the CDR3 is TGCGCCAGCAGCACCGACCCTAGCATCTCCTACAATGAGCAGTTCTTC. This gives the protein CASSTDPSISYNEQFF. The variable domain in full, completed from reference TRBV5-1 and TRBJ2-1, reads KAGVTQTPRYLIKTRGQQVTLSCSPISGHRSVSWYQQTPGQGLQFLFEYFSETQRNKGNFPGRFSGRQFSNSRSEMNVSTLELGDSALYLCASSTDPSISYNEQFFGPGTRLTVL.

The genes are TRBV19 and TRBJ1-5; 8 positions agree with TRBD1. In germline, CDR1 is LNHDA, CDR2 SQIVND (reference sequence). V lost 8 bases to trimming and J lost 4 bases; unmatched junction nucleotides: 10. CDR3 length: 15 residues. The CDR3 loop is CASAIGQGTNQPQHF. CDR3 DNA: TGTGCCAGTGCTATAGGACAGGGAACGAATCAGCCCCAGCATTTT.

A few counts support this clone. This chain uses TRBV7-3 with TRBJ2-1; 12 bases align to TRBD2. Trimming took 5 bases from V and 6 from J; bases not matched to a gene: 8. There are 16 residues in the CDR3. The germline V gene has CDR1 SGHTA and CDR2 FQGTGA. The DNA for the CDR3 is TGTGCCAGCAGCACCATACCGGGACTAGCGGGCAATGAGCAGTTCTTC. Its translation: CASSTIPGLAGNEQFF.

The chain carries TRBV19 and TRBJ2-5, with TRBD1 as a possible D gene (6 bases). CDR3 size: 15 residues. The V and J ends lost 4 bases and 1 base respectively, with 13 bases between them. Germline values: CDR1 LNHDA, CDR2 SQIVND (reference sequence). As DNA, the CDR3 is TGTGCCAGTAGTAGGGCACAGGGCTTCCAAGAGACCCAGTACTTC. It is translated as CASSRAQGFQETQYF.

This clone has more than one count but fewer than ten. The rearrangement joins TRBV10-3 to TRBJ2-5; perhaps TRBD1 as D (7 bases). The CDR3 is 14 amino acids. The germline CDR1 and CDR2 sequences are ENHRY and SYGVKD. V was cut by 4 bases and J by 5 bases, with 14 bases left in between. DNA for the CDR3: TGTGCCATCAGTGCGTGGAGGGGGCGGGAGACCCAGTACTTC. This codes for CAISAWRGRETQYF.

The rearrangement joins TRBV4-1 to TRBJ2-4; weak D call: TRBD2 (6 bases). The CDR3 has 14 amino acids. Trimming left V 3 bases short and J 3 bases short, with 9 bases between. CDR1 is MGHRA and CDR2 is YSYEKL in the germline V gene. CDR3 nucleotides: TGCGCCAGCAGCCAGCCGGGGGTCAAAAACATTCAGTACTTC. Translation: CASSQPGVKNIQYF.

This chain joins TRBV7-2 and TRBJ1-1; 7 nucleotides line up with TRBD1. Germline values: CDR1 SGHTA, CDR2 FQGNSA. V was clipped by 3 bases and J by 8 bases; unmatched bases: 6. This CDR3 is 13 amino acids long. CDR3 sequence (DNA): TGTGCCAGCAGCTTTGGCAGGGGGTCGGAAGCTTTCTTT. Translated: CASSFGRGSEAFF. The full variable domain, completed using reference TRBV7-2 and TRBJ1-1, is GAGVSQSPSNKVTEKGKDVELRCDPISGHTALYWYRQSLGQGLEFLIYFQGNSAPDKSGLPSDRFSAERTGGSVSTLTIQRTQQEDSAVYLCASSFGRGSEAFFGQGTRLTVV.

This chain uses TRBV2 with TRBJ2-1; 7 bases line up with TRBD2. This CDR3 comprises 12 residues. Trimming cost V 7 bases and J 10 bases; bases outside gene matches: 7. The germline V gene encodes CDR1 SNHLY and CDR2 FYNNEI. The CDR3 reads CASNNPGGEQFF. CDR3 DNA: TGTGCCAGCAATAACCCGGGAGGCGAGCAGTTCTTC. The variable domain in full, completed from reference TRBV2 and TRBJ2-1, reads EPEVTQTPSHQVTQMGQEVILRCVPISNHLYFYWYRQILGQKVEFLVSFYNNEISEKSEIFDDQFSVERPDGSNFTLKIRSTKLEDSAMYFCASNNPGGEQFFGPGTRLTVL.

The V call is TRBV9, the J call TRBJ2-1; 8 bases line up with TRBD2. Germline V gene sequence: CDR1 SGDLS, CDR2 YYNGEE. V shed 3 bases and J 6 bases; nucleotides not matched to a gene: 11. The CDR3 covers 16 residues. The CDR3 loop reads CASSALIAGRGNEQFF. The CDR3 region has the DNA TGTGCCAGCAGCGCTCTGATAGCGGGAAGGGGCAATGAGCAGTTCTTC.

V gene TRBV4-3 combines with J gene TRBJ2-7; D possibly corresponds to TRBD1 (6 bases). The CDR3 contains 14 residues. Germline CDR1 LGHNA, CDR2 YSLEER. Trimming stripped 1 base from V and 2 bases from J, with 9 bases between. CDR3 protein: CASSQGSGAYEQYF. Written as DNA, the CDR3 is TGCGCCAGCAGCCAAGGGTCAGGGGCCTACGAGCAGTACTTC.

This clone turned up a few times. This chain joins TRBV6-5 and TRBJ2-1; 7 nucleotides match TRBD2. The CDR3 runs to 15 residues. Germline assignment: CDR1 MNHEY and CDR2 SVGAGI. V dropped 6 bases and J dropped 9; count of bases not matched to a gene: 14. CDR3: CASSHSGGRLGEQFF. CDR3 DNA: TGTGCCAGCAGCCACTCGGGGGGAAGGCTCGGTGAGCAGTTCTTC.

The CDR3 DNA sequence: TGCGCCAGCAAAGTTGGGGGGAGCACAGATACGCAGTATTTT. It codes for CASKVGGSTDTQYF. V usage is TRBV5-1 and J usage is TRBJ2-3; D may be TRBD2 (6 bases). The CDR3 is 14 residues long. Germline V gene lookup returns CDR1 SGHRS and CDR2 YFSETQ. The germline V and J ends were trimmed by 6 bases and 0 bases, with 11 bases remaining between them.

This chain joins TRBV9 and TRBJ2-3; possible D gene TRBD2, 7 bases. The CDR3 is 16 amino acids. Deletions cut 0 bases from V and 4 bases from J, with 15 bases between. Germline CDR1 is SGDLS and CDR2 is YYNGEE. CDR3 DNA sequence: TGTGCCAGCAGCGTAGAAGGCGGGGGCGGGGCAGATACGCAGTATTTT. The encoded protein is CASSVEGGGGADTQYF.

The V and J genes are TRBV29-1 and TRBJ2-5; the D gene is possibly TRBD2 (6 bases). The J call may be mistaken, given a closer DNA end match to TRBJ2-7. The CDR3 is made up of 13 amino acids. CDR1 and CDR2 (germline): SQVTM, ANQGSEA. CDR3 sequence reads: CSVAGLTVYEQYF. The CDR3 region has the DNA TGCAGCGTTGCGGGACTGACGGTCTACGAGCAGTACTTC.

This clone was seen a handful of times. The chain couples TRBV30 to TRBJ1-1, with 7 bases aligning to TRBD1. Germline values: CDR1 GTSNPN, CDR2 SVGIG (reference sequence). With 1 base clipped from V and 3 bases from J, the junction kept 5 bases outside the gene matches. CDR3 length: 14 residues. CDR3 residues: CAWSGTGRDTEAFF. The CDR3 DNA reads as TGTGCCTGGAGTGGGACAGGCCGGGACACTGAAGCTTTCTTT. Filled out from reference TRBV30 and TRBJ1-1, the complete variable domain reads SQTIHQWPATLVQPVGSPLSLECTVEGTSNPNLYWYRQAAGRGLQLLFYSVGIGQISSEVPQNLSASRPQDRQFILSSKKLLLSDSGFYLCAWSGTGRDTEAFFGQGTRLTVV.

This clone was counted a few times. The V and J genes are TRBV5-1 and TRBJ2-7; D may be TRBD2 (6 bases). The CDR3 covers 14 residues. V was cut by 3 bases and J by 2 bases, with 12 bases left in between. Looked up from germline, CDR1 is SGHRS and CDR2 is YFSETQ. The CDR3 loop is CASSSGLSPYEQYF. CDR3 in DNA: TGCGCCAGCAGCTCGGGACTTTCCCCCTACGAGCAGTACTTC.